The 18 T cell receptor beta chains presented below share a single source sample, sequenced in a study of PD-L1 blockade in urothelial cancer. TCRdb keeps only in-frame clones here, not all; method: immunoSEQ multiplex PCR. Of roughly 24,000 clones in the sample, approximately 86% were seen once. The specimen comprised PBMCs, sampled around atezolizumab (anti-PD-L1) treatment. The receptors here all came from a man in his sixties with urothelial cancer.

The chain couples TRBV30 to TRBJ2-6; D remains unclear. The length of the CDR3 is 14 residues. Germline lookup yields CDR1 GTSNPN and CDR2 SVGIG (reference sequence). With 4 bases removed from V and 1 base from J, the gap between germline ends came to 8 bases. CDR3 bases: TGTGCCTGGACGTACGAGTCTGGGGCCAACGTCCTGACTTTC. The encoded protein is CAWTYESGANVLTF.

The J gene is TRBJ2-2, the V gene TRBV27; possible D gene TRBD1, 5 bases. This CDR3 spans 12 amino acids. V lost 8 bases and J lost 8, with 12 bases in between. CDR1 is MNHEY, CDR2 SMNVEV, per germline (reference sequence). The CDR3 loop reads CASHQGSGELFF. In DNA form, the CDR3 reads TGTGCCAGCCATCAGGGAAGTGGGGAGCTGTTTTTT.

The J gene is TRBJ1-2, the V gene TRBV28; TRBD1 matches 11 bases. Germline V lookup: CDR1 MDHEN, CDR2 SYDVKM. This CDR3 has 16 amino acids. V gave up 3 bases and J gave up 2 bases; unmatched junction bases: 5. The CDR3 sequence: CASSFWGTGGNYGYTF. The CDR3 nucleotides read TGTGCCAGCAGTTTTTGGGGGACAGGGGGAAACTATGGCTACACCTTC.

CDR3 sequence reads: CASRSGSEGTGELFF. In nucleotides, the CDR3 is TGTGCCAGTAGAAGCGGGAGTGAGGGCACCGGGGAGCTGTTTTTT. The rearrangement links TRBV6-6 to TRBJ2-2; TRBD2 matches 8 bases. The CDR3 has 15 residues. V lost 9 bases and J lost 4; bases outside the gene matches: 10. The V gene's germline CDR1 is MNHNY and CDR2 SVGAGI (reference sequence).

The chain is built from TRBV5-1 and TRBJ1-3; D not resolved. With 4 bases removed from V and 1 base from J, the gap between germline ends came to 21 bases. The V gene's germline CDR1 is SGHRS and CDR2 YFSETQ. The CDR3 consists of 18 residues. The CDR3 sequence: CASSPSFPGGRSGNTIYF. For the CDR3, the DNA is TGCGCCAGCAGCCCATCCTTTCCGGGAGGAAGATCTGGAAACACCATATATTTT.

The CDR3, as DNA: TGCGCCAGCAGAACTAGAGGGCAGGGGGATGGCTACACCTTC. Amino acids: CASRTRGQGDGYTF. The V gene is TRBV5-1, the J gene TRBJ1-2; 7 bases match TRBD1. Unmatched junction bases numbered 10, after V lost 5 bases and J lost 6 bases. Germline CDR1 reads SGHRS; CDR2 reads YFSETQ. The CDR3 covers 14 residues.

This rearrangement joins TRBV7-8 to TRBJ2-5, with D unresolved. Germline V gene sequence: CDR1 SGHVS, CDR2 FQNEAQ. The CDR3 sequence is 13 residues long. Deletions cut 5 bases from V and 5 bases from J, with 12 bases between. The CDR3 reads CASSQRLMETQYF. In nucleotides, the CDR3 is TGTGCCAGCAGCCAAAGACTCATGGAGACCCAGTACTTC. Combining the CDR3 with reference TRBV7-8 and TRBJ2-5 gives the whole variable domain GAGVSQSPRYKVAKRGQDVALRCDPISGHVSLFWYQQALGQGPEFLTYFQNEAQLDKSGLPSDRFFAERPEGSVSTLKIQRTQQEDSAVYLCASSQRLMETQYFGPGTRLLVL.

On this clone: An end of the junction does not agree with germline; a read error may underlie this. In DNA form, the CDR3 reads TGCGCCAGCAGCTCCGAGGGACTAGCGGGACATAAGCACTTC. As protein: CASSSEGLAGHKHF. The chain couples TRBV5-1 to TRBJ2-7; 13 bases are shared with TRBD2. The CDR3 sequence is 14 residues long. CDR1 and CDR2 (germline): SGHRS, YFSETQ.

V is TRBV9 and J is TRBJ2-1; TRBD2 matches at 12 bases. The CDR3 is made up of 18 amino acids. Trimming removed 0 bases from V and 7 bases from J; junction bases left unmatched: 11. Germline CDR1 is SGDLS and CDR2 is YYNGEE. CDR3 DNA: TGTGCCAGCAGCGTAGCCTCGACTAGCGGGAGTGGGAGGAATGAGCAGTTCTTC. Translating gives CASSVASTSGSGRNEQFF.

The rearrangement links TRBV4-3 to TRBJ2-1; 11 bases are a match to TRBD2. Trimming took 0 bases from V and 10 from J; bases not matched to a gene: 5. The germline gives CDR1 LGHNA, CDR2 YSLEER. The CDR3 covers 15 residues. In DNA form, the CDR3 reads TGCGCCAGCAGCCAAGATAGCGGGGGGGCGGGCGAGCAGTTCTTC. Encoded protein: CASSQDSGGAGEQFF.

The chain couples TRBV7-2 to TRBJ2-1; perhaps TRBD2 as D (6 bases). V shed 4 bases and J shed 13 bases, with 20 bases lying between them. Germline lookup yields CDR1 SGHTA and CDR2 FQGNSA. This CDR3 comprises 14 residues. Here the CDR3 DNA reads TGTGCCAGCAGCTCAACGCCTAGCGCCACCGACCAGTTCTTC. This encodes CASSSTPSATDQFF. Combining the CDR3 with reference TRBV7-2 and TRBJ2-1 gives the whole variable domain GAGVSQSPSNKVTEKGKDVELRCDPISGHTALYWYRQSLGQGLEFLIYFQGNSAPDKSGLPSDRFSAERTGGSVSTLTIQRTQQEDSAVYLCASSSTPSATDQFFGPGTRLTVL.

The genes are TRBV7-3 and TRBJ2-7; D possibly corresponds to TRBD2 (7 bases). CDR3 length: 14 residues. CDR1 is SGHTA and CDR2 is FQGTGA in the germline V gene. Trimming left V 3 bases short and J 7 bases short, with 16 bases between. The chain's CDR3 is CASSLSQGGGEQYF. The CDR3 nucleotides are TGTGCCAGCAGCTTGAGTCAGGGAGGGGGGGAGCAGTACTTC.

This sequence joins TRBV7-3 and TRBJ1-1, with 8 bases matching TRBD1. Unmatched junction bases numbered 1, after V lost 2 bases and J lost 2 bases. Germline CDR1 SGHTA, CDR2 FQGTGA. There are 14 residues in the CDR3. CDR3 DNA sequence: TGTGCCAGCAGCTTAGGGACAGGAAACACTGAAGCTTTCTTT. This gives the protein CASSLGTGNTEAFF. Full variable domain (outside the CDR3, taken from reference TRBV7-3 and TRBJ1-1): GAGVSQTPSNKVTEKGKYVELRCDPISGHTALYWYRQSLGQGPEFLIYFQGTGAADDSGLPNDRFFAVRPEGSVSTLKIQRTERGDSAVYLCASSLGTGNTEAFFGQGTRLTVV.

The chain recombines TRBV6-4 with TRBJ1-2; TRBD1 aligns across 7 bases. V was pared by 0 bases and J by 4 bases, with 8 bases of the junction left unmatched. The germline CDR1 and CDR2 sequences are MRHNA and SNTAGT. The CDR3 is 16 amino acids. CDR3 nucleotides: TGTGCCAGCAGTGACTCTACCCGACAGGGATCCTATGGCTACACCTTC. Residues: CASSDSTRQGSYGYTF.

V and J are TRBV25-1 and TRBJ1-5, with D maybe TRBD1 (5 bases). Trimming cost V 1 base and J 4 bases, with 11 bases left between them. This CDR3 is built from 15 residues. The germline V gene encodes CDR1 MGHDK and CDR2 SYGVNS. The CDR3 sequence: CASSESGQGNQPQHF. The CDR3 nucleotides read TGTGCCAGCAGTGAATCAGGCCAGGGTAATCAGCCCCAGCATTTT.

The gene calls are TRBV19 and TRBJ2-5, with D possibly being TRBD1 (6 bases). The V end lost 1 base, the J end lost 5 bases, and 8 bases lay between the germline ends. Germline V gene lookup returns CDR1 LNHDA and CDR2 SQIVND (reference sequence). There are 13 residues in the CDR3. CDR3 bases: TGTGCCAGTAGTATAGTGCAGGGGGAGACCCAGTACTTC. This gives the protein CASSIVQGETQYF.

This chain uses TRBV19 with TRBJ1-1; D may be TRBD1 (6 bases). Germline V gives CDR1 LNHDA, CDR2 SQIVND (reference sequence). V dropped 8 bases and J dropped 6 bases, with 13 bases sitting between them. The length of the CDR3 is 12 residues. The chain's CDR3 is CASGWGLAEAFF. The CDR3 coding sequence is TGTGCCAGTGGGTGGGGGCTCGCTGAAGCTTTCTTT.

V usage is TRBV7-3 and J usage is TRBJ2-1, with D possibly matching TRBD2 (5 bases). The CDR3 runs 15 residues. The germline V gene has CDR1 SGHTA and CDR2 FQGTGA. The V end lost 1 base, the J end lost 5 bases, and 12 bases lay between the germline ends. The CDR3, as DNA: TGTGCCAGCAGCTTAATGGGGAACGGGAACAATGAGCAGTTCTTC. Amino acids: CASSLMGNGNNEQFF.